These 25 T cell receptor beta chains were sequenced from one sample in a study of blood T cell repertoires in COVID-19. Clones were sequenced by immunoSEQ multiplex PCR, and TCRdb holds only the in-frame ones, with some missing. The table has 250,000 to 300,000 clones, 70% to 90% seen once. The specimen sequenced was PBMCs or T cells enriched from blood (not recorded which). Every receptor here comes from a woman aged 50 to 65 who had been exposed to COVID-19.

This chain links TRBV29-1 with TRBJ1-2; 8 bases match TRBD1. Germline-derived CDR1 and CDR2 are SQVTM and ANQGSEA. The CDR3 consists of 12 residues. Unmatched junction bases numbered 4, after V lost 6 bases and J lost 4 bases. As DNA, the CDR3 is TGCAGCGTGGACAGGGAGGGCTATGGCTACACCTTC. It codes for CSVDREGYGYTF. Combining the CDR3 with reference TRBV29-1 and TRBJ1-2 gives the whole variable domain SAVISQKPSRDICQRGTSLTIQCQVDSQVTMMFWYRQQPGQSLTLIATANQGSEATYESGFVIDKFPISRPNLTFSTLTVSNMSPEDSSIYLCSVDREGYGYTFGSGTRLTVV.

The CDR3 DNA follows: TGTGCCAGCACCGTGGGACAGGTGAACACTGAAGCTTTCTTT. Encoded protein: CASTVGQVNTEAFF. The chain couples TRBV27 to TRBJ1-1; 8 nucleotides agree with TRBD1. The J segment lost 0 bases and the V segment lost 7 bases, leaving 4 bases of the junction unmatched. The CDR3 totals 14 residues. Germline CDR1 is MNHEY and CDR2 is SMNVEV (reference sequence).

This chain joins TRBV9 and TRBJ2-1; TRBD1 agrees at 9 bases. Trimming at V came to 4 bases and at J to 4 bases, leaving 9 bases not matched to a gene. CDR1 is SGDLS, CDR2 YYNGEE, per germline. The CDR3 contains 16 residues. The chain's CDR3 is CASSPQTGQGYNEQFF. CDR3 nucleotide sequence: TGTGCCAGCAGCCCCCAAACGGGACAGGGTTACAATGAGCAGTTCTTC.

The CDR3 sequence is CASSPRATGGNTEAFF. CDR3 coding DNA: TGTGCCAGTAGTCCCCGGGCGACAGGGGGCAACACTGAAGCTTTCTTT. The V call is TRBV19, the J call TRBJ1-1, with 10 positions matching TRBD1. The CDR3 is made up of 16 amino acids. Per the germline V gene, CDR1 is LNHDA and CDR2 is SQIVND (reference sequence). V was clipped by 5 bases and J by 2 bases; unmatched bases: 8.

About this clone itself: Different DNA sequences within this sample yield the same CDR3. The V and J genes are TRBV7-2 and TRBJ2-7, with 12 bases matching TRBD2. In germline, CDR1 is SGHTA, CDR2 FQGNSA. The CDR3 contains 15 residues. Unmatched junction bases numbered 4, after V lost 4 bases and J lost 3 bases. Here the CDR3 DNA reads TGTGCCAGCAGCTCGCTAGCGGGGGGGAGCTACGAGCAGTACTTC. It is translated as CASSSLAGGSYEQYF.

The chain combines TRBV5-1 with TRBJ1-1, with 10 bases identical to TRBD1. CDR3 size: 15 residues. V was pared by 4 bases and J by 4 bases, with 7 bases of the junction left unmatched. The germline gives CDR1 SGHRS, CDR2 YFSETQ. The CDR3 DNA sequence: TGCGCCAGCAGCCCGGGACAGGGGTGGGGCACTGAAGCTTTCTTT. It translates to CASSPGQGWGTEAFF. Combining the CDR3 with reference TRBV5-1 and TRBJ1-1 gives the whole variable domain KAGVTQTPRYLIKTRGQQVTLSCSPISGHRSVSWYQQTPGQGLQFLFEYFSETQRNKGNFPGRFSGRQFSNSRSEMNVSTLELGDSALYLCASSPGQGWGTEAFFGQGTRLTVV.

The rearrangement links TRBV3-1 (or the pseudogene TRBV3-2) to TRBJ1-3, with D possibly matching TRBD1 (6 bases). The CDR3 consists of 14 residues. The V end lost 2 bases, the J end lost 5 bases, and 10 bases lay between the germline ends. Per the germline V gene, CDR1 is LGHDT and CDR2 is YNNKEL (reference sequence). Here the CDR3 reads CASSQPTGRNTIYF. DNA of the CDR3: TGTGCCAGCAGCCAACCGACAGGCCGAAACACCATATATTTT.

In DNA form, the CDR3 reads TGTGCCAGTAGTCCACGGGACAGCTCTGGAAACACCATATATTTT. Translated, it gives CASSPRDSSGNTIYF. The chain uses TRBV19 and TRBJ1-3; 7 positions match TRBD1. CDR1 and CDR2 from the germline V gene are LNHDA and SQIVND (reference sequence). The CDR3 contains 15 residues. Losses at the gene ends were 5 bases for V and 0 bases for J; bases not matched to a gene: 4.

DNA for the CDR3: TGTGCCAGCAGCTTAGCGGTGGGTCAGGGCTATGGGGCCAACGTCCTGACTTTC. Translated: CASSLAVGQGYGANVLTF. The chain joins TRBV7-8 to TRBJ2-6; a weak D match, TRBD1 (5 bases). Trimming stripped 0 bases from V and 3 bases from J, with 15 bases between. The CDR3 runs 18 residues. From germline, CDR1 is SGHVS and CDR2 FQNEAQ.

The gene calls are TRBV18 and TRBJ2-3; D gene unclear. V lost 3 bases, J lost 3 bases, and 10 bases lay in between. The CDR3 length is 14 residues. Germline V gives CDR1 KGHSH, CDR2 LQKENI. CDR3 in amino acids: CASSPGRPTDTQYF. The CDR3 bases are TGTGCCAGCTCACCGGGCAGACCGACAGATACGCAGTATTTT.

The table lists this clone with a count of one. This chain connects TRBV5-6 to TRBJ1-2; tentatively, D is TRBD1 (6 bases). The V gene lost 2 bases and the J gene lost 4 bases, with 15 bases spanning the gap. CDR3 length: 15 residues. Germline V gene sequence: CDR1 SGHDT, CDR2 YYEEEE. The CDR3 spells CASSLEQGIVYGYTF. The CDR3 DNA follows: TGTGCCAGCAGCTTAGAGCAGGGGATTGTCTATGGCTACACCTTC.

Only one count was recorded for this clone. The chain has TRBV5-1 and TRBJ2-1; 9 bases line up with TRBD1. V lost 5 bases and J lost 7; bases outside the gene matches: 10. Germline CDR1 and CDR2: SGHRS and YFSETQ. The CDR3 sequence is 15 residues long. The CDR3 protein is CASRIDRDRANEQFF. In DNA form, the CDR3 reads TGCGCCAGCAGGATAGACCGGGACAGGGCGAATGAGCAGTTCTTC.

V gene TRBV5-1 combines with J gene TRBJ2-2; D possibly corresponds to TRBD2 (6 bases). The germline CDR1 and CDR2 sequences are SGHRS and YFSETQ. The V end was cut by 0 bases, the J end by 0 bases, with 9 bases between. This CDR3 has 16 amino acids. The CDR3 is CASSLGGAANTGELFF. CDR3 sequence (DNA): TGCGCCAGCAGCTTGGGCGGGGCCGCGAACACCGGGGAGCTGTTTTTT.

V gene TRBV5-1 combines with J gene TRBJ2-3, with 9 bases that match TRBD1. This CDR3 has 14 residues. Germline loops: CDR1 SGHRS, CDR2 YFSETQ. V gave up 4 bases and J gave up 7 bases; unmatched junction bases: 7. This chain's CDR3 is CASSGTGRVHTQYF. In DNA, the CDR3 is TGCGCCAGCAGCGGGACAGGGAGAGTGCATACGCAGTATTTT.

CDR3 region: CASSLYSGTGSGNTIYF. The DNA of the CDR3 is TGTGCCAGCAGCTTGTATTCAGGGACAGGGTCTGGAAACACCATATATTTT. The rearrangement joins TRBV5-6 to TRBJ1-3; 9 nucleotides line up with TRBD1. CDR1 and CDR2 (germline): SGHDT, YYEEEE. The CDR3 extends over 17 amino acids. J gave up 1 base and V 1 base, and 6 bases lay outside the gene matches.

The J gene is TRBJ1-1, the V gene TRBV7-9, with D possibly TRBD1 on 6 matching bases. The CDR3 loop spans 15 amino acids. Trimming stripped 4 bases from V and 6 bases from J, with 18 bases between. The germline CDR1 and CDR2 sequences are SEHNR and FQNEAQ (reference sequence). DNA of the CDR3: TGTGCCAGCAGCTATACCGACAGGAAGGGGGCTGAAGCTTTCTTT. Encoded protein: CASSYTDRKGAEAFF.

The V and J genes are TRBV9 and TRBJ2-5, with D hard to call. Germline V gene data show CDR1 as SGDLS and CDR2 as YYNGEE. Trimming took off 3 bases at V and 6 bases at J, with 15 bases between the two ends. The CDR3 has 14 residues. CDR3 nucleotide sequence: TGTGCCAGCAGCGAGACCGGAGTCCGGCAGACCCAGTACTTC. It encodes CASSETGVRQTQYF.

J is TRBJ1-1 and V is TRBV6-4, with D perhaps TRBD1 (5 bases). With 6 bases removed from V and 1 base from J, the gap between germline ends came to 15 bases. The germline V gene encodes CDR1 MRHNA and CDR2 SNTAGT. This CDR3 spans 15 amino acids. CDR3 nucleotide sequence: TGTGCCAGCAGGCAAACTCCCGGGGGGAACACTGAAGCTTTCTTT. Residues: CASRQTPGGNTEAFF.

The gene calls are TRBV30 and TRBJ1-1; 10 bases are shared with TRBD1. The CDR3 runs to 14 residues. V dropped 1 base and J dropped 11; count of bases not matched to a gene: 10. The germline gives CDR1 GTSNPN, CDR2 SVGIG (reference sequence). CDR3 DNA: TGTGCCTGGAGTGGGGGGACAGGGGATAGGCTTGCTTTCTTT. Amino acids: CAWSGGTGDRLAFF.

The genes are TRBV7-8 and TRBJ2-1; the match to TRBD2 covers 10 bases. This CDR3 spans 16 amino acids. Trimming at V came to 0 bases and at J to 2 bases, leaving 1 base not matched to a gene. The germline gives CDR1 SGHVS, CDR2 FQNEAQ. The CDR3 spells CASSLALAGAYNEQFF. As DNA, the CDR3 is TGTGCCAGCAGCTTAGCCCTAGCGGGGGCCTACAATGAGCAGTTCTTC.

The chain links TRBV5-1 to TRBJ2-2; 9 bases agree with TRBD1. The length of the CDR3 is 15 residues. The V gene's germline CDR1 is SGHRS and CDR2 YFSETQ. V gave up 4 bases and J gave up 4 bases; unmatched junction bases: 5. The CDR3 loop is CASSNGQGSTGELFF. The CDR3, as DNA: TGCGCCAGCAGCAACGGACAGGGGAGCACCGGGGAGCTGTTTTTT.

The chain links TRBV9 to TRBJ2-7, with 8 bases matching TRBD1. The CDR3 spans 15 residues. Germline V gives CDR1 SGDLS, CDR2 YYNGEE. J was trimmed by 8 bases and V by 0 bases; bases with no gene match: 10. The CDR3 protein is CASSVDGDRFAQQYF. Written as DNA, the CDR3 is TGTGCCAGCAGCGTAGACGGGGACAGGTTCGCTCAGCAGTACTTC.

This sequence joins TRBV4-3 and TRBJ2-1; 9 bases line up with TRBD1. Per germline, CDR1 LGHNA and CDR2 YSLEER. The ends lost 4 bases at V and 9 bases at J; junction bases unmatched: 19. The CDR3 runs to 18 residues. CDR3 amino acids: CASSRSLPGTGGAGEQFF. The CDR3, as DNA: TGCGCCAGCAGCCGTAGCCTGCCGGGCACAGGGGGCGCAGGTGAGCAGTTCTTC.

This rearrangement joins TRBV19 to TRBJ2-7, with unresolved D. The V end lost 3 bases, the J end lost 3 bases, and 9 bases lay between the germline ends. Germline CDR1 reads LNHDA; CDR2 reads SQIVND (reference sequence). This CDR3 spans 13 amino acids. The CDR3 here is CASSIPPSYEQYF. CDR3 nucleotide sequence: TGTGCCAGTAGTATTCCTCCTAGCTACGAGCAGTACTTC.

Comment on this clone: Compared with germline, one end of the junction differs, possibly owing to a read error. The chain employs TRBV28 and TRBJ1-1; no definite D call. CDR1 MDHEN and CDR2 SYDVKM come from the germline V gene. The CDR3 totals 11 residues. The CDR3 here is CASSARYTSDF. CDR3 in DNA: TGTGCCAGCAGCGCCCGGTACACTAGTGACTTT.